These 21 T cell receptor beta chains were sequenced from one sample in a study of cytomegalovirus exposure and HLA in healthy donors. Primers: 60 Vbeta forward and 13 Jbeta reverse. Sequencing used immunoSEQ multiplex PCR; TCRdb keeps in-frame clones, though not all of them. This sample carries roughly 150,000 clones, 65% to 80% of them seen once, and the ten largest clones take just under 3%. Sequencing was performed on PBMCs. These TCRs come from a woman in her forties or fifties in good health and CMV-seropositive.

With regard to this clone: Sequence at one end of the junction differs from germline and may be a read error. The chain is built from TRBV2 and TRBJ1-6; D unresolved. Germline CDR1 is SNHLY and CDR2 is FYNNEI. The CDR3 sequence is 13 residues long. CDR3 loop: CGSRVSYNSPLHF. The CDR3 DNA sequence: TGTGGCAGCCGGGTTTCCTATAATTCACCCCTCCACTTT.

The chain combines TRBV6-5 with TRBJ1-6; possible D gene TRBD1, 5 bases. The V gene lost 4 bases and the J gene lost 6 bases, with 16 bases spanning the gap. Germline-derived CDR1 and CDR2 are MNHEY and SVGAGI. This CDR3 spans 16 amino acids. The CDR3, as DNA: TGTGCCAGCAGTTCCGAAGGGACTTTTATTAATTCACCCCTCCACTTT. Translation: CASSSEGTFINSPLHF.

This rearrangement joins TRBV4-2 to TRBJ1-1; D not resolved. The CDR3 is 13 amino acids. Trimming shortened V by 0 bases and J by 4 bases, and 6 bases separated the two germline ends. Germline V gene sequence: CDR1 LGHNA, CDR2 YNFKEQ. The chain's CDR3 is CASSQEGSTEAFF. CDR3 nucleotide sequence: TGTGCCAGCAGCCAAGAGGGGAGCACTGAAGCTTTCTTT.

The J gene is TRBJ2-1, the V gene TRBV19; 16 nucleotides match TRBD2. Germline assignment: CDR1 LNHDA and CDR2 SQIVND (reference sequence). The trim removed 5 bases at V and 0 bases at J, leaving 10 bases unmatched. CDR3 size: 20 residues. The DNA for the CDR3 is TGTGCCAGTAGTCAAGTCCCGGGACTAGCGGGGGGGAGCTCCTACAATGAGCAGTTCTTC. Amino acids: CASSQVPGLAGGSSYNEQFF.

CDR3 bases: TGTGCCAGCAGCCCACTCGTTGGTGAGCAGTTCTTC. Its translation is CASSPLVGEQFF. The rearrangement uses TRBV7-6 and TRBJ2-1; no reliable D call. The CDR3 totals 12 residues. V was pared by 5 bases and J by 9 bases, with 11 bases between. CDR1 and CDR2 from the germline V gene are SGHVS and FNYEAQ.

This clone was counted only a few times. CDR3 in DNA: TGCGCCAGCAGCCTAGGGACAGGGGGTGGGACCGGCTATGGCTACACCTTC. It codes for CASSLGTGGGTGYGYTF. The genes are TRBV5-1 and TRBJ1-2; 11 positions agree with TRBD1. Germline V gene sequence: CDR1 SGHRS, CDR2 YFSETQ. Trimming removed 4 bases from V and 4 bases from J; junction bases left unmatched: 12. The CDR3 has 17 amino acids.

This clone was observed a few times. The rearrangement links TRBV7-2 to TRBJ2-1, with 7 nucleotides matching TRBD1. Germline V gene sequence: CDR1 SGHTA, CDR2 FQGNSA. The CDR3 length is 14 residues. V dropped 0 bases and J dropped 8; count of bases not matched to a gene: 4. The CDR3 DNA follows: TGTGCCAGCAGCTTAGCCAACAGGGGCGATGAGCAGTTCTTC. Residues: CASSLANRGDEQFF.

In its sample, this clone was seen a few times. V gene TRBV13 combines with J gene TRBJ2-3; TRBD2 agrees at 10 bases. The CDR3 covers 17 residues. Per the germline V gene, CDR1 is PRHDT and CDR2 is FYEKMQ (reference sequence). Trimming took 5 bases from V and 4 from J; bases not matched to a gene: 12. CDR3 sequence (DNA): TGTGCCAGCAGCCCCCCCCAAGGTGGACTAGCGGCAGATACGCAGTATTTT. The encoded protein is CASSPPQGGLAADTQYF.

The count of this clone is one. This sequence joins TRBV7-2 and TRBJ2-7; no definite D call. The CDR3 is 14 amino acids. CDR1 and CDR2 from the germline V gene are SGHTA and FQGNSA. Trimming removed 1 base from V and 0 bases from J, with 7 bases in between. For the CDR3, the DNA is TGTGCCAGCAGCTTAGTACCAGGCTCCTACGAGCAGTACTTC. Translation gives CASSLVPGSYEQYF. The full variable domain, with the rest looked up from reference TRBV7-2 and TRBJ2-7, is GAGVSQSPSNKVTEKGKDVELRCDPISGHTALYWYRQSLGQGLEFLIYFQGNSAPDKSGLPSDRFSAERTGGSVSTLTIQRTQQEDSAVYLCASSLVPGSYEQYFGPGTRLTVT.

J is TRBJ1-3 and V is TRBV29-1, with D unresolved. CDR3 length: 12 amino acids. The germline gives CDR1 SQVTM, CDR2 ANQGSEA. The V and J ends lost 7 bases and 2 bases respectively, with 9 bases between them. For the CDR3, the DNA is TGCAGCGGGGTAGCGCCTGGAAACACCATATATTTT. Amino acids: CSGVAPGNTIYF.

J is TRBJ2-7 and V is TRBV29-1; 9 nucleotides agree with TRBD1. Germline loops: CDR1 SQVTM, CDR2 ANQGSEA. The CDR3 has 15 residues. The V gene end was trimmed by 4 bases and the J gene end by 1 base; junction bases not matched to a gene: 8. The CDR3 bases are TGCAGCGTTGGTCCCGGGACAGGGTTGTCCTACGAGCAGTACTTC. As protein: CSVGPGTGLSYEQYF.

This clone has a single count. The J gene is TRBJ1-5, the V gene TRBV5-5, with 7 positions matching TRBD1. This CDR3 has 16 amino acids. The germline CDR1 and CDR2 sequences are SGHKS and YYEKEE (reference sequence). The trim removed 3 bases at V and 6 bases at J, leaving 12 bases unmatched. Here the CDR3 DNA reads TGTGCCAGCAGCTATTTTGCGACAGGGACAAGTCAGCCCCAGCATTTT. Its translation is CASSYFATGTSQPQHF.

The CDR3 region is CASSLEGAASYEQYF. The CDR3 DNA reads as TGCGCCAGCAGCTTGGAGGGGGCCGCGTCCTACGAGCAGTACTTC. The chain employs TRBV5-1 and TRBJ2-7; 7 nucleotides line up with TRBD1. J gave up 1 base and V 0 bases, and 4 bases lay outside the gene matches. This CDR3 region has 15 residues. Germline V gene sequence: CDR1 SGHRS, CDR2 YFSETQ. Supplemented by reference TRBV5-1 and TRBJ2-7, the full variable domain reads KAGVTQTPRYLIKTRGQQVTLSCSPISGHRSVSWYQQTPGQGLQFLFEYFSETQRNKGNFPGRFSGRQFSNSRSEMNVSTLELGDSALYLCASSLEGAASYEQYFGPGTRLTVT.

The rearrangement joins TRBV6-5 to TRBJ2-5, with D maybe TRBD1 (5 bases). The germline V gene has CDR1 MNHEY and CDR2 SVGAGI. The CDR3 extends over 14 amino acids. Trimming took off 0 bases at V and 7 bases at J, with 12 bases between the two ends. The CDR3 is CASSYSQGFGTQYF. CDR3 DNA sequence: TGTGCCAGCAGTTACTCTCAGGGCTTTGGGACCCAGTACTTC.

The rearrangement joins TRBV7-2 to TRBJ1-5, with 7 positions matching TRBD1. Germline V gene sequence: CDR1 SGHTA, CDR2 FQGNSA. J was trimmed by 0 bases and V by 1 base; bases with no gene match: 9. This CDR3 comprises 18 residues. CDR3 protein: CASSLGGTESYSNQPQHF. In DNA form, the CDR3 reads TGTGCCAGCAGCTTAGGCGGGACAGAGAGTTATAGCAATCAGCCCCAGCATTTT.

This clone was seen a single time. The rearrangement uses TRBV19 and TRBJ2-3; 12 nucleotides align to TRBD2. This CDR3 is 16 amino acids long. With 7 bases clipped from V and 2 bases from J, the junction kept 7 bases outside the gene matches. The germline CDR1 and CDR2 sequences are LNHDA and SQIVND (reference sequence). CDR3 amino acids: CASTSGLAGNTDTQYF. The CDR3 bases are TGTGCCAGTACCTCCGGACTAGCGGGAAACACAGATACGCAGTATTTT.

Regarding this clone: The junction does not match germline at one end; this may be a read error. The genes are TRBV27 and TRBJ2-2; 9 positions agree with TRBD2. Germline V lookup: CDR1 MNHEY, CDR2 SMNVEV (reference sequence). This CDR3 region has 17 residues. CDR3: CASSLSLGSGGTGGLFF. For the CDR3, the DNA is TGTGCCAGCAGTTTATCCCTAGGTAGCGGGGGCACCGGGGGGCTGTTTTTT.

This sequence joins TRBV27 and TRBJ2-1; tentative D call: TRBD2 (5 bases). Germline CDR1 reads MNHEY; CDR2 reads SMNVEV (reference sequence). V was trimmed by 10 bases and J by 6 bases, leaving 16 bases between them. The CDR3 spans 13 residues. DNA of the CDR3: TGTGCCATCAGACCCTCCGGAGGCAATGAGCAGTTCTTC. Amino acids: CAIRPSGGNEQFF.

The V gene is TRBV13, the J gene TRBJ1-1; a possible D gene is TRBD1 (5 bases). Trimming stripped 5 bases from V and 1 base from J, with 14 bases between. CDR3 length: 15 residues. Germline assignment: CDR1 PRHDT and CDR2 FYEKMQ (reference sequence). For the CDR3, the DNA is TGTGCCAGCAGCCCCCCCGCCCAGGGGAACACTGAAGCTTTCTTT. This sequence encodes CASSPPAQGNTEAFF. The full variable domain, completed using reference TRBV13 and TRBJ1-1, is AAGVIQSPRHLIKEKRETATLKCYPIPRHDTVYWYQQGPGQDPQFLISFYEKMQSDKGSIPDRFSAQQFSDYHSELNMSSLELGDSALYFCASSPPAQGNTEAFFGQGTRLTVV.

The chain uses TRBV11-1 and TRBJ2-3, with a tentative D call TRBD2 (6 bases). Germline CDR1 reads SGHAT; CDR2 reads FQDESV (reference sequence). The CDR3 runs to 15 residues. V was pared by 5 bases and J by 0 bases, with 12 bases between. CDR3 bases: TGTGCCAGCAGCAATTTAGCGGAGAGCACAGATACGCAGTATTTT. Encoded protein: CASSNLAESTDTQYF.

This clone has only a few counts. The chain couples TRBV10-3 to TRBJ2-1; D is perhaps TRBD2 (6 bases). Looked up from germline, CDR1 is ENHRY and CDR2 is SYGVKD. The CDR3 contains 15 residues. Trimming cost V 4 bases and J 9 bases, with 19 bases left between them. The CDR3: CAISGGVVPVSEQFF. DNA for the CDR3: TGTGCCATCAGTGGGGGGGTAGTCCCGGTTAGTGAGCAGTTCTTC.